The clone carrying this TCR beta chain occurred a few times. Its antigen remains unknown. The data stem from a study of T-cell reconstitution after alpha-beta-depleted transplantation in children. Molecular barcoding with unique molecular identifiers was used for the TCRbeta library. TCRdb processed the PCR reads anew with MiXCR; each CDR3 protein has one entry. The repertoire holds approximately 650,000 distinct CDR3 sequences, with over 10% as singletons. Study results and caveats: At day 60, the high TCRbeta diversity found in some patients originated from recipient T cells and thymic progenitors that had survived. One year after transplant, T-cell counts and diversity came mostly from newly produced T cells. At around two months after transplant, the alpha-beta T cells were reportedly derived from several hundred expanded clones that came from non-depleted graft cells.

The sequencing used PBMCs, collected before TCRalphabeta/CD19-depleted stem cell transplant. The sequence was collected from a girl aged 2-10 years with congenital amegakaryocytic thrombocytopenia, due to receive a stem cell transplant.

The CDR3 DNA reads TGTGCCACCAGCATTCCAATCGGCAGGGAGGATTCCGATACGCAGTATTTT. Translation: CATSIPIGREDSDTQYF. The rearrangement links TRBV15 to TRBJ2-3, with D possibly matching TRBD2 (6 bases). CDR1 is LNHNV and CDR2 is YYDKDF in the germline V gene (reference sequence). This CDR3 is built from 17 residues. Deletions cut 4 bases from V and 6 bases from J, with 23 bases between.